These T cell receptor beta chains were read from a single sample in a study of T cells expressing NK-cell markers. With the 5' RACE reads reprocessed, TCRdb shows one record per CDR3 protein and no DNA. The listing contains about 110,000 distinct CDR3 sequences. Sequencing was done on a sample of blood T cells: a sorted CD56 or NKG2C T cell subset, CD4+ or CD8+ T cells, or bulk PBMC T cells (not recorded which). Receptor source: a woman between 18 and 70 years old in good health. Each CDR3 is given with its conserved first and last residue. Fields, in order: CDR3 protein, J gene, V gene.

CDR3aa: CASSAALGPDTQYF; j_gene: TRBJ2-3; v_gene: TRBV4-2
CDR3aa: CASRRTALNTEAFF; j_gene: TRBJ1-1; v_gene: TRBV28
CDR3aa: CASSLPAGLAGGTDTQYF; j_gene: TRBJ2-3; v_gene: TRBV5-1
CDR3aa: CASSFEAGHFNYEQYF; j_gene: TRBJ2-7; v_gene: TRBV11-2
CDR3aa: CASSLTGQSYEQYF; j_gene: TRBJ2-7; v_gene: TRBV7-6
CDR3aa: CATRGGMIQETQYF; j_gene: TRBJ2-5; v_gene: TRBV15
CDR3aa: CASSPEGFGAGELFF; j_gene: TRBJ2-2; v_gene: TRBV11-2
CDR3aa: CSVVGTGKLFF; j_gene: TRBJ1-4; v_gene: TRBV29-1
CDR3aa: CASLGGDTEAFF; j_gene: TRBJ1-1; v_gene: TRBV12-3/TRBV12-4
CDR3aa: CAPGLAGGQETQYF; j_gene: TRBJ2-5; v_gene: TRBV10-3
CDR3aa: CASSIYYEQYF; j_gene: TRBJ2-7; v_gene: TRBV4-1
CDR3aa: CASKLETLNTGELFF; j_gene: TRBJ2-2; v_gene: TRBV19
CDR3aa: CASSPGSGSHNEQFF; j_gene: TRBJ2-1; v_gene: TRBV14
CDR3aa: CASVSGAESLTDTQYF; j_gene: TRBJ2-3; v_gene: TRBV7-6
CDR3aa: CASSSRQGTNTEAFF; j_gene: TRBJ1-1; v_gene: TRBV27
CDR3aa: CASSGVAVLRGEQYF; j_gene: TRBJ2-7; v_gene: TRBV12-3/TRBV12-4
CDR3aa: CASSALGTGNTEAFF; j_gene: TRBJ1-1; v_gene: TRBV7-9
CDR3aa: CASSQGLARYQETQYF; j_gene: TRBJ2-5; v_gene: TRBV14
CDR3aa: CASSPTGLNQPQHF; j_gene: TRBJ1-5; v_gene: TRBV5-6
CDR3aa: CASSVDPSGSYEQYF; j_gene: TRBJ2-7; v_gene: TRBV9
CDR3aa: CASSDGTTFSTDTQYF; j_gene: TRBJ2-3; v_gene: TRBV9
CDR3aa: CATRESTGPNTGELFF; j_gene: TRBJ2-2; v_gene: TRBV24-1
CDR3aa: CASTIFGLGGEQYF; j_gene: TRBJ2-7; v_gene: TRBV12-3/TRBV12-4
CDR3aa: CASSFSPAAEETQYF; j_gene: TRBJ2-5; v_gene: TRBV12-3/TRBV12-4
CDR3aa: CASSLKTTGGRNGYTF; j_gene: TRBJ1-2; v_gene: TRBV5-6
CDR3aa: CASSQGFLADPGNEQFF; j_gene: TRBJ2-1; v_gene: TRBV4-2
CDR3aa: CASSLDRGPGDTQYF; j_gene: TRBJ2-3; v_gene: TRBV5-4
CDR3aa: CASSASGVKIQETQYF; j_gene: TRBJ2-5; v_gene: TRBV9
CDR3aa: CSAFSGGASHADTQYF; j_gene: TRBJ2-3; v_gene: TRBV20-1
CDR3aa: CASSPLAGDSTDTQYF; j_gene: TRBJ2-3; v_gene: TRBV9
CDR3aa: CASSVTSGSRADMQYF; j_gene: TRBJ2-3; v_gene: TRBV11-1
CDR3aa: CASSQDWAGSINRPQHF; j_gene: TRBJ1-5; v_gene: TRBV4-3
CDR3aa: CASSLGTGPQETQYF; j_gene: TRBJ2-5; v_gene: TRBV5-4
CDR3aa: CSARGLAGSGEQFF; j_gene: TRBJ2-1; v_gene: TRBV20-1
CDR3aa: CASSLDKAGTYEQYF; j_gene: TRBJ2-7; v_gene: TRBV5-1
CDR3aa: CASTDNYGYTF; j_gene: TRBJ1-2; v_gene: TRBV19
CDR3aa: CASTPGLSSGETQYF; j_gene: TRBJ2-5; v_gene: TRBV28
CDR3aa: CATKTGGEQFF; j_gene: TRBJ2-1; v_gene: TRBV24-1
CDR3aa: CASSWGYNEQFF; j_gene: TRBJ2-1; v_gene: TRBV19
CDR3aa: CASSLRRVYEQYF; j_gene: TRBJ2-7; v_gene: TRBV27
CDR3aa: CASSQDGRQLGQETQYF; j_gene: TRBJ2-5; v_gene: TRBV3-1
CDR3aa: CASSLGRGRTDTQYF; j_gene: TRBJ2-3; v_gene: TRBV13
CDR3aa: CASSILSPPDSSSYEQYF; j_gene: TRBJ2-7; v_gene: TRBV28
CDR3aa: CASIQRGSSYEQYF; j_gene: TRBJ2-7; v_gene: TRBV28
CDR3aa: CASSLVGVYNEQFF; j_gene: TRBJ2-1; v_gene: TRBV11-2
CDR3aa: CASSLLLGATTEAFF; j_gene: TRBJ1-1; v_gene: TRBV14
CDR3aa: CASSQEWGGANTGELFF; j_gene: TRBJ2-2; v_gene: TRBV14
CDR3aa: CASIRDTGTWNNEQFF; j_gene: TRBJ2-1; v_gene: TRBV12-3/TRBV12-4
CDR3aa: CASSELAGELFF; j_gene: TRBJ2-2; v_gene: TRBV7-9
CDR3aa: CATSIRRTGELFF; j_gene: TRBJ2-2; v_gene: TRBV15
CDR3aa: CASSLRLVDEQFF; j_gene: TRBJ2-1; v_gene: TRBV11-3
CDR3aa: CSAREPQGAEPQHF; j_gene: TRBJ1-5; v_gene: TRBV20-1
CDR3aa: CASSLVQTGSTDTQYF; j_gene: TRBJ2-3; v_gene: TRBV7-6
CDR3aa: CASSQDRWGGTGHEQYF; j_gene: TRBJ2-7; v_gene: TRBV4-3
CDR3aa: CASSFGPTAAYYNEQFF; j_gene: TRBJ2-1; v_gene: TRBV7-3
CDR3aa: CSAPGGIVDNEQFF; j_gene: TRBJ2-1; v_gene: TRBV29-1
CDR3aa: CASHSGGTDEQYF; j_gene: TRBJ2-7; v_gene: TRBV19
CDR3aa: CASSYSWQNYGYTF; j_gene: TRBJ1-2; v_gene: TRBV6-5